Many counts were recorded for the clone carrying this T cell receptor beta chain. The antigen is not known. This entry is derived from a study of CD8+ T cells in alopecia areata. The study, taken as a whole, reports: Shared TCR sequences were less clear between patients than in mice, possibly partly from HLA diversity.

This CDR3 region has 14 residues. Germline CDR1 SNHLY, CDR2 FYNNEI. Trimming left V 3 bases short and J 5 bases short, with 13 bases between. Stated treatment: oral pan-JAK inhibitor, 5-10 mg twice daily. In each case, RNA was isolated and then reverse transcribed into cDNA as the sequencing template. The method was immunoSEQ multiplex PCR; TCRdb's version includes in-frame clones alone and lacks a portion of them. Among about 280,000 clones, 55% to 70% were seen once, and the ten largest hold approximately 1.8%. The receptor was derived from a human donor with alopecia areata. The sample here was CD4+ T cells sorted from blood, taken at week 24, from a patient treated with tofacitinib. This chain uses TRBV2 with TRBJ2-5; D is uncertain. CDR3 protein: CASSDEQVGETQYF. The CDR3 nucleotides read TGTGCCAGCAGTGATGAGCAGGTTGGGGAGACCCAGTACTTC.